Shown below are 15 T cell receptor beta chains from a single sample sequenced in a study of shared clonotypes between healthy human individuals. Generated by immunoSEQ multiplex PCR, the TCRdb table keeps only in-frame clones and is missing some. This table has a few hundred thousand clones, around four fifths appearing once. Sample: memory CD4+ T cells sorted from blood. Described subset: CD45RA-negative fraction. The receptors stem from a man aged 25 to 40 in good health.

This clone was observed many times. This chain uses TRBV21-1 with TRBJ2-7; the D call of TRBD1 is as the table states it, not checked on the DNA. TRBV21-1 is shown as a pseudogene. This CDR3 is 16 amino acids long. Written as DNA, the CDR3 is TGTGCCAGCAGCAAAGGTTGGTGGTGGGCATTCTACGAGCAGTACTTC. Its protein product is CASSKGWWWAFYEQYF.

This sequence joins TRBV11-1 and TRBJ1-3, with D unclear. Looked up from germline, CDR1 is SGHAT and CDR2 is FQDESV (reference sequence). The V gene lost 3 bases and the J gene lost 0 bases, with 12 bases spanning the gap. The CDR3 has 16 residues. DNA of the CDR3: TGTGCCAGCAGCTTTGGGATCACAAGCTCTGGAAACACCATATATTTT. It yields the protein CASSFGITSSGNTIYF.

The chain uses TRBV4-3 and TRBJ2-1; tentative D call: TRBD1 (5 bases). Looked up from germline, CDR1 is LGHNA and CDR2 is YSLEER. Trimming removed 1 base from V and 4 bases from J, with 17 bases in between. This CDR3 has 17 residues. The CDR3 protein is CASSQAPPPQGYNEQFF. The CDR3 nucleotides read TGCGCCAGCAGCCAAGCCCCCCCTCCCCAGGGATACAATGAGCAGTTCTTC.

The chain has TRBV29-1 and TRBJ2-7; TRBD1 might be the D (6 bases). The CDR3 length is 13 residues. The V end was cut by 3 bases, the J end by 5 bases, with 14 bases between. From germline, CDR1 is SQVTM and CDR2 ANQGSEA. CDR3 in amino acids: CSVEGATLDEQYF. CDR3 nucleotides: TGCAGCGTTGAGGGGGCCACCCTTGACGAGCAGTACTTC.

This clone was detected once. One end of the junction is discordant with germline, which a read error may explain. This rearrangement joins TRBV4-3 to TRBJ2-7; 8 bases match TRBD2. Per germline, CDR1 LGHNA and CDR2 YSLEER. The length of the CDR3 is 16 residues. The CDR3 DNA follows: TGCGCCAGCAGCCAAGATAGGGGACTAGTCTCCCACGAGCAGTACTTC. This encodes CASSQDRGLVSHEQYF.

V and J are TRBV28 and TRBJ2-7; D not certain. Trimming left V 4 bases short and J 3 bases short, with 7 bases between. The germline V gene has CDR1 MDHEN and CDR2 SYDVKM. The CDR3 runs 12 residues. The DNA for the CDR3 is TGTGCCAGCAGTTGGGCCAGCTACGAGCAGTACTTC. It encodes CASSWASYEQYF.

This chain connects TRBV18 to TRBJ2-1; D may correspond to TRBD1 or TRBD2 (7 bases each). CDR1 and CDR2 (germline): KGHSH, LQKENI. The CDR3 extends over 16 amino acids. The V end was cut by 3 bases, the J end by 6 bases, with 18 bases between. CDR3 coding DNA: TGTGCCAGCTCACCCAGGGGGGGGCTAGCCGGCAATGAGCAGTTCTTC. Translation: CASSPRGGLAGNEQFF.

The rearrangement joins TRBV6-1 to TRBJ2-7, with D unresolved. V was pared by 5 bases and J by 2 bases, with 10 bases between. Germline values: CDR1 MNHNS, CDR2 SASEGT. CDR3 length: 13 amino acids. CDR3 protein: CASSLPVTYEQYF. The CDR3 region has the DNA TGTGCCAGCAGTTTACCCGTTACCTACGAGCAGTACTTC.

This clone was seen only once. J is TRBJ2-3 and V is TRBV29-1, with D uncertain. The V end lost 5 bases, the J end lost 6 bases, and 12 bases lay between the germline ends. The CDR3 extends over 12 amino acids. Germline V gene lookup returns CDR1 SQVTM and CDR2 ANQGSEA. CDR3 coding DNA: TGCAGCGTTTCCCCCCAGAGTGATACGCAGTATTTT. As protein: CSVSPQSDTQYF.

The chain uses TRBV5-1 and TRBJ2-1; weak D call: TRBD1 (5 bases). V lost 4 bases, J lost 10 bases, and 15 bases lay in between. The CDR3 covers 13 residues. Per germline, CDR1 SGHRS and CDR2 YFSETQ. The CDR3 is CASSLLTGSEQFF. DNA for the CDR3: TGCGCCAGCAGCCTGCTCACAGGTAGCGAGCAGTTCTTC.

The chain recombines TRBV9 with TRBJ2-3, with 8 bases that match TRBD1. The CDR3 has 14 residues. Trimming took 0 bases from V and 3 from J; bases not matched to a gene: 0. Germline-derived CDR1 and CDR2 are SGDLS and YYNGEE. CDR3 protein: CASSVDRGTDTQYF. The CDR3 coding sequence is TGTGCCAGCAGCGTAGACAGGGGGACAGATACGCAGTATTTT.

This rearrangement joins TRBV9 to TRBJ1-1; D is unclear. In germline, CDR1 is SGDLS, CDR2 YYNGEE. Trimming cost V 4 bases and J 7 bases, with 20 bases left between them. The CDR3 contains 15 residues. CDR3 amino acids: CASSPPGSPVNEAFF. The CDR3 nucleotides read TGTGCCAGCAGCCCCCCGGGCAGCCCAGTTAATGAAGCTTTCTTT.

CDR3 nucleotides: TGTGCCACCCCCCAGGGGGCTAGCGGGAACTCCTACGAGCAGTACTTC. Amino acid sequence: CATPQGASGNSYEQYF. The rearrangement uses TRBV19 and TRBJ2-7; D is perhaps TRBD2 (9 bases). This CDR3 has 16 residues. V lost 10 bases and J lost 0, with 22 bases in between. Looked up from germline, CDR1 is LNHDA and CDR2 is SQIVND (reference sequence). The full variable domain, completed using reference TRBV19 and TRBJ2-7, is DGGITQSPKYLFRKEGQNVTLSCEQNLNHDAMYWYRQDPGQGLRLIYYSQIVNDFQKGDIAEGYSVSREKKESFPLTVTSAQKNPTAFYLCATPQGASGNSYEQYFGPGTRLTVT.

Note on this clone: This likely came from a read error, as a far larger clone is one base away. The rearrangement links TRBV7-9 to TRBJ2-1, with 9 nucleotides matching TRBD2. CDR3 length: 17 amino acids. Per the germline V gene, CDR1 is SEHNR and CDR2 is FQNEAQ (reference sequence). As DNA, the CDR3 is TGTGCCAGCAGCCCGCCTATGCGGGAGGGCCCTTACAGTGAGCAGTTCTTC. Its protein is CASSPPMREGPYSEQFF.

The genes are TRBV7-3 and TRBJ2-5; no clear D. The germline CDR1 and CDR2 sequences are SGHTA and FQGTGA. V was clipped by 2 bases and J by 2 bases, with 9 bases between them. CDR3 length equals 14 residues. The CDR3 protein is CASSLSAAQETQYF. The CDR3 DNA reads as TGTGCCAGCAGCTTATCGGCGGCTCAAGAGACCCAGTACTTC.